This T cell receptor (beta chain) was obtained from a study of cytomegalovirus exposure and HLA in healthy donors. Study information: Ancestry clustering placed more than 80% of about 400 genotyped donors in the Caucasian-associated cluster.

PCR involved 60 Vbeta and 13 Jbeta primers. Measured with immunoSEQ multiplex PCR; TCRdb has only the in-frame clones, and not every one. Found here are about 150,000 clones, approximately 79% of them singletons; the top ten hold 6.6%. Overall study findings and caveats: 87-base-pair reads could not separate some V segments, including TRBV6-2 and TRBV6-3.

The table lists this clone with a few counts. What it recognizes is unknown. Deletions cut 6 bases from V and 2 bases from J, with 8 bases between. Germline-derived CDR1 and CDR2 are SGHRS and YFSETQ. The CDR3 has 12 amino acids. The clonotype comes from a woman in her 50s in good health and CMV-seropositive. Sequenced sample: PBMCs. The chain carries TRBV5-1 and TRBJ1-2; D may be TRBD1 (5 bases). The CDR3, as DNA: TGCGCCAGCATGGGGGGAAACTATGGCTACACCTTC. Translation: CASMGGNYGYTF.